Below are 14 T cell receptor beta chains sequenced from a single sample in a study of blood T cell repertoires in COVID-19. The data were produced by immunoSEQ multiplex PCR, yet TCRdb's version contains in-frame clones alone and is incomplete. The sample has approximately 120,000 clones, 79% seen once. The sample comprised peripheral blood. The receptors here all came from a man aged 35 to 55 with active or convalescent COVID-19.

This rearrangement joins TRBV30 to TRBJ2-1; 13 bases fit TRBD2. V was pared by 8 bases and J by 5 bases, with 6 bases of the junction left unmatched. Germline CDR1 is GTSNPN and CDR2 is SVGIG (reference sequence). This CDR3 is 14 amino acids long. CDR3 in DNA: TGTGCCCAGGGACTAGCGGGATACAACAATGAGCAGTTCTTC. Its protein product is CAQGLAGYNNEQFF.

The chain combines TRBV5-1 with TRBJ1-6, with 9 bases that match TRBD1. In germline, CDR1 is SGHRS, CDR2 YFSETQ. The CDR3 loop spans 15 amino acids. Germline trimming cut 4 bases from V and 7 bases from J; bases unmatched to any gene: 6. The CDR3 loop reads CASSQGTGQNSPLHF. CDR3 nucleotide sequence: TGCGCCAGCAGCCAGGGGACAGGGCAAAATTCACCCCTCCACTTT.

This clone was seen only once. The genes are TRBV7-6 and TRBJ2-1, with TRBD2 matching 12 bases. Germline V gives CDR1 SGHVS, CDR2 FNYEAQ. V shed 6 bases, J shed 6 bases, and the junction held 3 bases outside the gene matches. CDR3 length equals 14 residues. DNA for the CDR3: TGTGCCAGCAGACAGACTAGCGGGAGCAATGAGCAGTTCTTC. Residues: CASRQTSGSNEQFF.

V and J are TRBV28 and TRBJ1-1; D remains unclear. Trimming pared 3 bases from V and 8 bases from J, leaving 13 bases between. Germline V lookup: CDR1 MDHEN, CDR2 SYDVKM. The length of the CDR3 is 13 residues. Here the CDR3 DNA reads TGTGCCAGCAGTTTTAAGAGGTTTGGGGAAGCTTTCTTT. Encoded protein: CASSFKRFGEAFF.

The rearrangement joins TRBV30 to TRBJ2-2; 9 bases agree with TRBD1. CDR1 is GTSNPN and CDR2 is SVGIG in the germline V gene (reference sequence). The CDR3 extends over 15 amino acids. Trimming at V came to 7 bases and at J to 2 bases, leaving 8 bases not matched to a gene. CDR3 nucleotides: TGTGCCTCGCATCCGGGACAGGGAAACACCGGGGAGCTGTTTTTT. As protein: CASHPGQGNTGELFF. Looking up the rest from reference TRBV30 and TRBJ2-2 gives the full variable domain: SQTIHQWPATLVQPVGSPLSLECTVEGTSNPNLYWYRQAAGRGLQLLFYSVGIGQISSEVPQNLSASRPQDRQFILSSKKLLLSDSGFYLCASHPGQGNTGELFFGEGSRLTVL.

The chain uses TRBV2 and TRBJ2-1; TRBD2 matches at 9 bases. The junction had 8 bases not matched to a gene; V was cut back by 7 bases and J by 7 bases. CDR1 and CDR2 (germline): SNHLY, FYNNEI. CDR3 length: 14 residues. In DNA form, the CDR3 reads TGTGCCAGCACTCCTAGCGGGACACGTAATGAGCAGTTCTTC. Translated: CASTPSGTRNEQFF. Using reference TRBV2 and TRBJ2-1 for the parts outside the CDR3, the full variable domain is EPEVTQTPSHQVTQMGQEVILRCVPISNHLYFYWYRQILGQKVEFLVSFYNNEISEKSEIFDDQFSVERPDGSNFTLKIRSTKLEDSAMYFCASTPSGTRNEQFFGPGTRLTVL.

The rearrangement uses TRBV28 and TRBJ1-3; TRBD1 is a possible D gene (6 bases). There are 14 residues in the CDR3. The V and J ends lost 8 bases and 8 bases respectively, with 19 bases between them. CDR1 and CDR2 (germline): MDHEN, SYDVKM. CDR3 sequence: CASSTGGVGDTIYF. The DNA of the CDR3 is TGTGCCAGCTCTACGGGGGGCGTGGGAGACACCATATATTTT.

The rearrangement joins TRBV2 to TRBJ2-7; TRBD2 matches at 7 bases. There are 13 residues in the CDR3. CDR1 is SNHLY and CDR2 is FYNNEI in the germline V gene. Trimming took 5 bases from V and 3 from J; bases not matched to a gene: 4. The CDR3 sequence is CASSLAELYEQYF. CDR3 coding DNA: TGTGCCAGCAGTCTAGCGGAACTCTACGAGCAGTACTTC.

This sequence joins TRBV5-6 and TRBJ1-2; TRBD1 might be the D (6 bases). V lost 2 bases and J 0 bases, leaving 11 bases between the germline ends. Germline CDR1 is SGHDT and CDR2 is YYEEEE. This CDR3 has 15 residues. The CDR3 DNA sequence: TGTGCCAGCAGCTTAGGACAGTTTACTAACTATGGCTACACCTTC. Protein product: CASSLGQFTNYGYTF.

In nucleotides, the CDR3 is TGTGCCAGCAGCTCCAGGGGGGATCTCGGGGGAAACATTCAGTACTTC. It is translated as CASSSRGDLGGNIQYF. The chain recombines TRBV14 with TRBJ2-4; possible D gene TRBD1, 7 bases. The CDR3 length is 16 residues. The V end lost 5 bases, the J end lost 6 bases, and 20 bases lay between the germline ends. Germline CDR1 and CDR2: SGHDN and FVKESK.

The chain couples TRBV29-1 to TRBJ2-7; 9 bases align to TRBD1. Germline assignment: CDR1 SQVTM and CDR2 ANQGSEA. Losses at the gene ends were 4 bases for V and 6 bases for J; bases not matched to a gene: 4. CDR3 length: 12 residues. The CDR3 loop is CSVVWTGVEQYF. The CDR3 DNA sequence: TGCAGCGTTGTTTGGACAGGGGTCGAGCAGTACTTC.

This clone was observed a handful of times. V gene TRBV10-3 combines with J gene TRBJ2-2; 8 bases align to TRBD2. There are 14 residues in the CDR3. Germline-derived CDR1 and CDR2 are ENHRY and SYGVKD. V lost 3 bases, J lost 7 bases, and 4 bases stayed unmatched. The CDR3 loop is CAISEGGGFGELFF. The CDR3 coding sequence is TGTGCCATCAGTGAAGGCGGGGGGTTCGGGGAGCTGTTTTTT.

The V call is TRBV11-3, the J call TRBJ2-3, with D maybe TRBD1 (5 bases). Trimming left V 5 bases short and J 2 bases short, with 8 bases between. Germline assignment: CDR1 SGHNT and CDR2 YENEEA. The CDR3 has 13 residues. The CDR3 nucleotides read TGTGCCAGCAGCCCGACAGTCACAGATACGCAGTATTTT. Translation gives CASSPTVTDTQYF.

In nucleotides, the CDR3 is TGTGCCAGCAGCCCGAGATACGAGCAGTACTTC. As protein: CASSPRYEQYF. The J gene is TRBJ2-7, the V gene TRBV7-2, with D unclear. V lost 5 bases to trimming and J lost 4 bases, with 6 bases between them. The germline V gene has CDR1 SGHTA and CDR2 FQGNSA. CDR3 length: 11 residues. The full variable domain, rest sourced from reference TRBV7-2 and TRBJ2-7, is GAGVSQSPSNKVTEKGKDVELRCDPISGHTALYWYRQSLGQGLEFLIYFQGNSAPDKSGLPSDRFSAERTGGSVSTLTIQRTQQEDSAVYLCASSPRYEQYFGPGTRLTVT.